Below, 30 T cell receptor beta chains from the same sample are listed, as sequenced in a study of regulatory T cells in long-lasting Graves disease. Noted time point: newly diagnosed GD, antithyroid drugs for less than 3 months. The authors made the TCR library using RNA they extracted from PBMCs. Combining iRepertoire HTBI primers with Arm-PCR of CDR3 regions, the authors built TCR beta libraries. TCRdb used MiXCR to reprocess the multiplex PCR reads, holding one entry per CDR3 protein. The sample has a few hundred thousand distinct CDR3 sequences; around 15% are singletons. The same sample was also studied in work on T cells in Graves' hyperthyroidism and ophthalmopathy.

Sequencing used peripheral blood mononuclear cells (PBMCs), obtained at new diagnosis, from a patient treated with antithyroid drugs. These receptors were collected from a woman between 18 and 30 years old with Graves disease.

This clonotype turned up a few times. The gene calls are TRBV13 and TRBJ2-2; D is unclear. In germline, CDR1 is PRHDT, CDR2 FYEKMQ (reference sequence). Deletions cut 4 bases from V and 7 bases from J, with 10 bases between. CDR3 length: 13 residues. CDR3 residues: CASSSPEVGELFF. The DNA of the CDR3 is TGTGCCAGCAGCTCGCCTGAAGTCGGGGAGCTGTTTTTT.

The rearrangement joins TRBV12-3 or TRBV12-4 to TRBJ1-6; D remains unclear. The CDR3 runs to 16 residues. The V end lost 4 bases, the J end lost 7 bases, and 17 bases lay between the germline ends. The CDR3 region is CASSWLFRGVNSPLHF. DNA for the CDR3: TGTGCCAGCAGTTGGCTTTTTCGTGGGGTGAATTCACCCCTCCACTTT.

This clonotype was counted at least ten times. The chain joins TRBV11-2 to TRBJ2-1, with 11 nucleotides matching TRBD2. CDR1 and CDR2 from the germline V gene are SGHAT and FQNNGV. This CDR3 region has 16 residues. Germline trimming cut 5 bases from V and 3 bases from J; bases unmatched to any gene: 6. The CDR3 DNA reads TGTGCCAGCAGCCGCGGGACTAGCGGAATCTACAATGAGCAGTTCTTC. The encoded protein is CASSRGTSGIYNEQFF.

This clonotype has more than one count but fewer than ten. This chain joins TRBV28 and TRBJ1-5; 9 bases align to TRBD1. This CDR3 contains 13 residues. J gave up 7 bases and V 7 bases, and 5 bases lay outside the gene matches. The germline V gene encodes CDR1 MDHEN and CDR2 SYDVKM. The CDR3 loop reads CASTGQGRQPQHF. For the CDR3, the DNA is TGTGCCAGCACTGGACAGGGGCGACAGCCCCAGCATTTT.

This clonotype was counted at least ten times. The gene calls are TRBV11-2 and TRBJ2-5; D remains ambiguous. The germline CDR1 and CDR2 sequences are SGHAT and FQNNGV. V lost 0 bases and J 4 bases, leaving 12 bases between the germline ends. The CDR3 is 15 amino acids. The CDR3: CASSLDSVRGETQYF. The CDR3 bases are TGTGCCAGCAGCTTAGATTCGGTGAGAGGAGAGACCCAGTACTTC.

As concerns this clonotype: This clone may be a read error of a much larger clone one base away. V usage is TRBV27 and J usage is TRBJ2-1; TRBD2 aligns across 10 bases. The CDR3 has 16 amino acids. The trim removed 5 bases at V and 10 bases at J, leaving 14 bases unmatched. Germline V CDR1 and CDR2: MNHEY, SMNVEV (reference sequence). CDR3 in DNA: TGTGCCAGCAGTACCACTAGCGGGAAAGGGTCCTACGAGCAGTTCTTC. It translates to CASSTTSGKGSYEQFF.

This clonotype was seen more than once but under ten times. The rearrangement uses TRBV10-2 and TRBJ2-5; 12 nucleotides align to TRBD2. CDR1 is WSHSY, CDR2 SAAADI, per germline. With V trimmed by 10 bases and J by 5 bases, 5 bases remained unmatched. This CDR3 is 13 amino acids long. CDR3 region: CATRLAGEETQYF. In nucleotides, the CDR3 is TGCGCCACCAGACTAGCGGGAGAGGAGACCCAGTACTTC.

This chain uses TRBV5-1 with TRBJ1-1; the D is unclear. V was cut by 4 bases and J by 3 bases, with 16 bases left in between. Germline V gene sequence: CDR1 SGHRS, CDR2 YFSETQ. This CDR3 has 15 amino acids. The CDR3, as DNA: TGCGCCAGCAGCGGTGGTGGGCAGTGGGACACTGAAGCTTTCTTT. This codes for CASSGGGQWDTEAFF.

This clonotype was found a few times. This rearrangement joins TRBV14 to TRBJ2-2; possibly TRBD2 for D (5 bases). In germline, CDR1 is SGHDN, CDR2 FVKESK. Trimming took 2 bases from V and 5 from J, leaving 15 bases between them. This CDR3 has 16 residues. The CDR3 DNA sequence: TGTGCCAGCAGCCAACTAGCCCTTCGGGAAACCGGGGAGCTGTTTTTT. This translates into CASSQLALRETGELFF.

In this sample, this clonotype turned up many times. This chain uses TRBV28 with TRBJ2-3; D is possibly TRBD2 (6 bases). The germline V gene encodes CDR1 MDHEN and CDR2 SYDVKM. V was shortened by 4 bases and J by 1 base, with 18 bases between the two germline ends. The CDR3 contains 17 residues. The CDR3 DNA reads TGTGCCAGCAGTTCAGGCGCTGGAGGGCCGGGCACAGATACGCAGTATTTT. It specifies CASSSGAGGPGTDTQYF.

The table lists this clonotype with a few counts. The V and J genes are TRBV5-6 and TRBJ1-2, with D tentatively TRBD1 (6 bases). This CDR3 is 14 amino acids long. The germline V gene has CDR1 SGHDT and CDR2 YYEEEE. Trimming took off 5 bases at V and 4 bases at J, with 15 bases between the two ends. The CDR3 sequence is CASRPDSSIYGYTF. The CDR3 DNA is TGTGCCAGCAGACCGGACAGCTCGATCTATGGCTACACCTTC.

This clonotype has only one observation. A far larger clone is a single base away, which makes a read error likely. The conserved final phenylalanine or tryptophan is absent from the CDR3, which likely points to a read error. The genes are TRBV6-2 or TRBV6-3 and TRBJ1-1, with 7 bases aligning to TRBD1. The germline CDR1 and CDR2 sequences are MNHEY and SVGEGT. This CDR3 has 14 amino acids. The trim removed 2 bases at V and 1 base at J, leaving 1 base unmatched. In DNA, the CDR3 is TGTGCCAGCAGTTACCGACAGGGGAACACTGAAGCTTTCTCT. It encodes CASSYRQGNTEAFS.

There are a few counts of this clonotype. The rearrangement uses TRBV14 and TRBJ1-1; possibly TRBD1 for D (6 bases). From germline, CDR1 is SGHDN and CDR2 FVKESK. The V end was cut by 1 base, the J end by 0 bases, with 15 bases between. The CDR3 spans 17 residues. The CDR3 nucleotides are TGTGCCAGCAGCCAAGGCTCAGGGGAGACTATGAACACTGAAGCTTTCTTT. Translated: CASSQGSGETMNTEAFF.

This clonotype appeared a single time. The chain has TRBV7-8 and TRBJ2-5, with D hard to call. CDR1 SGHVS and CDR2 FQNEAQ come from the germline V gene. Trimming removed 4 bases from V and 5 bases from J, with 11 bases in between. This CDR3 has 13 amino acids. The DNA for the CDR3 is TGTGCCAGCAGCTCTCGGTGGCGGGAGACCCAGTACTTC. Residues: CASSSRWRETQYF. Drawing the rest from reference TRBV7-8 and TRBJ2-5, the complete variable domain is GAGVSQSPRYKVAKRGQDVALRCDPISGHVSLFWYQQALGQGPEFLTYFQNEAQLDKSGLPSDRFFAERPEGSVSTLKIQRTQQEDSAVYLCASSSRWRETQYFGPGTRLLVL.

The chain carries TRBV4-1 and TRBJ1-2; no definite D call. The V gene's germline CDR1 is MGHRA and CDR2 YSYEKL. CDR3 length equals 15 residues. V lost 0 bases and J 2 bases, leaving 10 bases between the germline ends. The chain's CDR3 is CASSQEWSANYGYTF. In DNA form, the CDR3 reads TGCGCCAGCAGCCAAGAATGGTCTGCCAACTATGGCTACACCTTC.

This clonotype was picked up a small number of times. The chain joins TRBV4-2 to TRBJ2-3; D gene unclear. V lost 0 bases and J lost 11, with 9 bases in between. Per the germline V gene, CDR1 is LGHNA and CDR2 is YNFKEQ. CDR3 length: 12 amino acids. The CDR3 here is CASSQDVSLQYF. For the CDR3, the DNA is TGTGCCAGCAGCCAAGATGTTAGTTTGCAGTATTTT.

The chain uses TRBV9 and TRBJ1-1; no clear D. The CDR3 runs to 13 residues. Germline V gene sequence: CDR1 SGDLS, CDR2 YYNGEE. V lost 0 bases to trimming and J lost 3 bases, with 6 bases between them. CDR3 loop: CASSVVSDTEAFF. CDR3 DNA: TGTGCCAGCAGCGTAGTATCGGACACTGAAGCTTTCTTT. The variable domain in full, completed from reference TRBV9 and TRBJ1-1, reads DSGVTQTPKHLITATGQRVTLRCSPRSGDLSVYWYQQSLDQGLQFLIQYYNGEERAKGNILERFSAQQFPDLHSELNLSSLELGDSALYFCASSVVSDTEAFFGQGTRLTVV.

In this sample, this clonotype turned up many times. The CDR3 DNA reads TGTGCCAGCACCGGGACAGGGGAGCGCGAGCAGTACTTC. Protein sequence: CASTGTGEREQYF. The rearrangement joins TRBV27 to TRBJ2-7, with 10 nucleotides matching TRBD1. The CDR3 has 13 residues. CDR1 is MNHEY, CDR2 SMNVEV, per germline (reference sequence). The V and J ends lost 7 bases and 6 bases, in that order; junction bases with no gene match: 6.

This clonotype was detected a few times. The CDR3 reads CASSQDRDGSEQFF. DNA of the CDR3: TGCGCCAGCAGCCAAGATCGGGACGGGAGTGAGCAGTTCTTC. The chain is built from TRBV4-3 and TRBJ2-1; D is possibly TRBD2 (6 bases). CDR3 length: 14 residues. V lost 0 bases to trimming and J lost 9 bases, with 12 bases between them. Germline assignment: CDR1 LGHNA and CDR2 YSLEER.

This clonotype was detected only a few times. The CDR3 nucleotides are TGTGCCAGCAGCTTATACGGGACCCCAGATACGCAGTATTTT. Amino acids: CASSLYGTPDTQYF. The chain combines TRBV13 with TRBJ2-3; D possibly uses TRBD1 or TRBD2 (5 bases each). The germline CDR1 and CDR2 sequences are PRHDT and FYEKMQ (reference sequence). The V gene lost 2 bases and the J gene lost 4 bases, with 10 bases spanning the gap. The CDR3 sequence is 14 residues long.

Many counts were recorded for this clonotype. The CDR3, as DNA: TGTGCCAGCCACGACAGGGAAGACTACGAGCAGTACTTC. Encoded protein: CASHDREDYEQYF. The rearrangement uses TRBV28 and TRBJ2-7; 7 positions agree with TRBD1. Germline V lookup: CDR1 MDHEN, CDR2 SYDVKM. This CDR3 has 13 amino acids. J was trimmed by 3 bases and V by 8 bases; bases with no gene match: 7.

Ten or more counts support this clonotype. The chain employs TRBV29-1 and TRBJ2-1; no firm D call. Trimming left V 6 bases short and J 3 bases short, with 15 bases between. This CDR3 has 14 amino acids. Per germline, CDR1 SQVTM and CDR2 ANQGSEA. The CDR3: CSVLNPRDYNEQFF. CDR3 coding DNA: TGCAGCGTCCTCAACCCCCGAGACTACAATGAGCAGTTCTTC.

The table lists this clonotype with many counts. The gene calls are TRBV12-3 or TRBV12-4 and TRBJ2-7; 8 bases are a match to TRBD2. This CDR3 comprises 13 residues. The V gene end was trimmed by 6 bases and the J gene end by 2 bases; junction bases not matched to a gene: 3. CDR3 DNA: TGTGCCAGCAGAGCGGGGGTAACCTACGAGCAGTACTTC. Protein sequence: CASRAGVTYEQYF.

This clonotype occurred a few times. The V call is TRBV18, the J call TRBJ2-5, with a tentative D call TRBD2 (6 bases). Germline CDR1 is KGHSH and CDR2 is LQKENI. This CDR3 contains 17 residues. V was pared by 6 bases and J by 3 bases, with 23 bases between. The CDR3 nucleotides are TGTGCCAGCTCTGAGGGTCTTCGGGGGACCTCTAAAGAGACCCAGTACTTC. Protein: CASSEGLRGTSKETQYF.

The V call is TRBV5-1, the J call TRBJ1-3, with TRBD1 identical over 9 bases. This CDR3 has 16 residues. J was trimmed by 2 bases and V by 4 bases; bases with no gene match: 7. Germline V CDR1 and CDR2: SGHRS, YFSETQ. The CDR3 spells CASSRGQGSAGNTIYF. In nucleotides, the CDR3 is TGCGCCAGCAGCCGGGGACAGGGATCTGCTGGAAACACCATATATTTT.

The V and J genes are TRBV28 and TRBJ1-2; D is undetermined. Trimming took 5 bases from V and 8 from J, leaving 15 bases between them. The CDR3 is made up of 13 amino acids. Germline lookup yields CDR1 MDHEN and CDR2 SYDVKM. Here the CDR3 reads CASSGSLVRGYTF. CDR3 sequence (DNA): TGTGCCAGCAGTGGATCCCTGGTGCGGGGCTACACCTTC.

This clonotype was seen many times. The chain employs TRBV7-2 and TRBJ2-7; D gene unclear. This CDR3 has 16 amino acids. Germline loops: CDR1 SGHTA, CDR2 FQGNSA. V lost 7 bases, J lost 0 bases, and 19 bases lay in between. The CDR3 region has the DNA TGTGCCAGCACCGCCTCCGTCGCCCTTCCCTCCTACGAGCAGTACTTC. Translation gives CASTASVALPSYEQYF. Complete variable domain (other parts from reference TRBV7-2 and TRBJ2-7): GAGVSQSPSNKVTEKGKDVELRCDPISGHTALYWYRQSLGQGLEFLIYFQGNSAPDKSGLPSDRFSAERTGGSVSTLTIQRTQQEDSAVYLCASTASVALPSYEQYFGPGTRLTVT.

The CDR3 sequence: CASSFRSPGNQYF. The CDR3 DNA follows: TGTGCCAGCAGTTTCCGGAGTCCGGGGAACCAGTACTTC. This chain joins TRBV28 and TRBJ2-1; a weak D match, TRBD2 (5 bases). The better agreement between TRBJ2-5 and the DNA end casts doubt on the J call. The germline V gene has CDR1 MDHEN and CDR2 SYDVKM. This CDR3 spans 13 amino acids.

This clonotype occurred many times. This sequence joins TRBV7-2 and TRBJ1-2, with 9 positions matching TRBD1. This CDR3 comprises 15 residues. CDR1 is SGHTA, CDR2 FQGNSA, per germline. Germline trimming cut 5 bases from V and 4 bases from J; bases unmatched to any gene: 8. The CDR3 DNA is TGTGCCAGCAGCCCGGGACAGGGCCAACTCTATGGCTACACCTTC. Translation: CASSPGQGQLYGYTF.

This clonotype was detected many times. V and J are TRBV20-1 and TRBJ2-7; no firm D call. The germline V gene encodes CDR1 DFQATT and CDR2 SNEGSKA (reference sequence). V shed 0 bases and J shed 0 bases, with 15 bases lying between them. This CDR3 has 16 residues. CDR3 DNA sequence: TGCAGTGCTAGAGATGAGAGGTCCAGTACCTCCTACGAGCAGTACTTC. It encodes CSARDERSSTSYEQYF.